The clone carrying this TCR beta chain was counted at least ten times. What it recognizes is unknown. TCRdb reprocessed the 5' RACE reads with MiXCR, giving one entry per CDR3 protein. In the table there are around 95,000 distinct CDR3 sequences, about 6% of which are singletons. The data are from a study of identical twins. Findings and caveats of the study: The study drew conclusions from cross-sectional statistical analysis, not from following the same donors. Models predicted less out-of-frame TCR alpha sharing in monozygotic twins than was found. Out-of-frame alpha sequences shared between twins exhibited an excess of low generation probability.

Specimen: memory T cells sorted from blood. The clonotype originates from a woman aged 45-59 years in good health.

CDR3 in DNA: TGCAGCGTTGGACTAGCGGGAGCAATGACCGGGGAGCTGTTTTTT. Amino acids: CSVGLAGAMTGELFF. The chain combines TRBV29-1 with TRBJ2-2, with TRBD2 identical over 12 bases. With 4 bases clipped from V and 5 bases from J, the junction kept 5 bases outside the gene matches. The CDR3 spans 15 residues. The germline gives CDR1 SQVTM, CDR2 ANQGSEA.